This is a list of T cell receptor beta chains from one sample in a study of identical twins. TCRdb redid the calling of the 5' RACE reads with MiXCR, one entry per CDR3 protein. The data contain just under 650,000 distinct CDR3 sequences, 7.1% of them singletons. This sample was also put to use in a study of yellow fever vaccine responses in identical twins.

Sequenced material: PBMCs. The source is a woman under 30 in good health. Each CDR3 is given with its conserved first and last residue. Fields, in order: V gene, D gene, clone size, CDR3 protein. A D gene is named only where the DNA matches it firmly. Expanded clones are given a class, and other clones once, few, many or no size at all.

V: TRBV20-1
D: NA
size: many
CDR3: CSARALANTGELFF

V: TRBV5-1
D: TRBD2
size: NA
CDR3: CASSLDGTSGSDEQFF

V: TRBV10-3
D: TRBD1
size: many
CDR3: CAISEPGTGGSYEQYF

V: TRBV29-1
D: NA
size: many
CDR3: CSVVQGSYNEQFF

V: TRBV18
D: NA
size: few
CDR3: CASNRVSAYNEQFF

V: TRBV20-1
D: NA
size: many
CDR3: CSARDGNQPQHF

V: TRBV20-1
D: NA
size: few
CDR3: CSARPLTSRTSYTQYF

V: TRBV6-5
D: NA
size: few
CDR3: CASHRETGELFF

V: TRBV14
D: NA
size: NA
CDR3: CASSQDVQGTYEQYF

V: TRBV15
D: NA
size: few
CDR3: CATSREGAVRHEQFF

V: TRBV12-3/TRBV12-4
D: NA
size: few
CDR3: CASSPRVGYNEQFF

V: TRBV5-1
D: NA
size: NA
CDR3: CASSLDQVGETQYF

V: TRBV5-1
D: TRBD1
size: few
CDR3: CASSSQGAEPQHF

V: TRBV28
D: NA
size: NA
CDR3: CATLLAVEAFF

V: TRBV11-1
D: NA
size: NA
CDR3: CATALGGQFYSGANVLTF

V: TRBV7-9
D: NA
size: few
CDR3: CASSFRAGDEAFF

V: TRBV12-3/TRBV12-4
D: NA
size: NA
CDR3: CASSLFFRAEALLTDTQYF

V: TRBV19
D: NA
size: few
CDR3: CASGPRGHEKLFF

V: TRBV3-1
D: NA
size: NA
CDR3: CASSQEGGVEGEESNQPQHF

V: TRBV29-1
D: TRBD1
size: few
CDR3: CSVPSGGEQYF

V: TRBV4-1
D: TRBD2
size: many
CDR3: CASSYGRGLGETQYF

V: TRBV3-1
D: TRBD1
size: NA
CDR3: CASSQGDRLYNEQFF

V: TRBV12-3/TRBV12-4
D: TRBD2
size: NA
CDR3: CASRPNLAGAEQFF

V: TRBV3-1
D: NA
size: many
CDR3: CASSSGFKNTEAFF

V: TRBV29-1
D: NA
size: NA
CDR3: CSVDGMRGRNEQFF

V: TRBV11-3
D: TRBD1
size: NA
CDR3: CASRSGTEEKLFF

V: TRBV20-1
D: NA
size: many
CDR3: CSAILDGDEQFF

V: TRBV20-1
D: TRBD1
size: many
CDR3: CSATRAGGADTQYF

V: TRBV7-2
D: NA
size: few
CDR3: CASTVGGLNTEAFF

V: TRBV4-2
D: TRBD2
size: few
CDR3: CASSQEAGGLADTQYF

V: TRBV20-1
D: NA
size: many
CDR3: CSAQRAGGSPLHF

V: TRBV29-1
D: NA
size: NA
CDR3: CSVESQNNEQFF

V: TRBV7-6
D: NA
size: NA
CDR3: CASSLPPNGKSSTDTQYF

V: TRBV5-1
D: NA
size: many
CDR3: CASSLTGPGYGYTF

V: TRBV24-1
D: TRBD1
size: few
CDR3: CATSDFEDRGHNEQFF

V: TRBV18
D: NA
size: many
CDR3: CASSPPAQDRTDTQYF

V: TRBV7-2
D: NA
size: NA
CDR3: CASSPVPVSNQPQHF

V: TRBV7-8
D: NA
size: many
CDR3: CASSLGRPIEQFF

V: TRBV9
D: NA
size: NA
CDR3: CASSVGVPRETQYF